This T cell receptor beta chain was captured in a study of lymphopenia after photon versus proton radiotherapy (dated by TCRdb to the late 2010s). As for the study more broadly: In patients with gastrointestinal tumors who developed high-grade lymphopenia, the study compared the immunological effects of photon radiation therapy with those of proton radiation therapy. The study aimed to characterize how the two radiation modalities differ in their impact on the immune system. The 15 to 20 patients in the cohort had gastrointestinal tumors, were treated with either photon or proton therapy, and subsequently developed lymphopenia. Findings and caveats that apply to the study as a whole: During treatment, patients who received photon therapy lost naive T cells and TCR diversity and gained effector/memory populations, whereas patients who received proton therapy remained relatively stable. Among patients across the cohort who died, overall survival time showed an inverse correlation with a larger post-nadir drop in TCR diversity. The survival association was examined only in patients who died, and the authors described better survival with proton therapy as a possibility, not as a demonstrated result. After the lymphocyte count nadir, repertoires from photon-treated patients showed oligoclonal expansion, particularly of CD8+ Temra cells, and this expansion drove the decline in diversity.

The library was obtained by the immunoSEQ multiplex PCR assay. Alongside multiparametric flow cytometry, deep sequencing of rearranged TCR beta loci was used to profile the T cell repertoires. As stored in TCRdb, this immuneACCESS dataset retains in-frame rearrangements with V and J assigned. A fraction of the clones does not appear; measured against another copy, unresolved V genes explain less than half of the discrepancy, and the remainder lacks a known reason. The sample profile shows some 25,000 clones; approximately 90% of them were found once. Approximately 18% of the sample rests with the top ten. This clone was detected a few times. The antigen this receptor binds is unknown. Base qualities are missing; no much larger clone stands one base away. The germline V gene yields MNHNS for CDR1 and SASEGT for CDR2. The CDR3 goes from the cysteine to the phenylalanine over 14 residues. Only the CDR3 DNA stays, 42 bases, in frame from base 1. At the junction V is shortened by 6 bases and J by 4 bases, with 10 bases in between.

This clonotype was obtained from a man aged 45-60 years with gastric cancer. The sequencing here drew on peripheral blood, taken from a patient treated with photon-based radiotherapy. The V and J segments used are TRBV6-1 and TRBJ1-6; the D gene is perhaps TRBD1, on 5 matching bases. The CDR3 in this case is CASRGVTYNSPLHF. The bases read TGTGCCAGCAGAGGGGTTACGTATAATTCACCCCTCCACTTT.